The rows below give T cell receptor beta chains drawn from one sample of a study of blood T cells in healthy people across ages. Each CDR3 protein gets one entry after TCRdb re-called the 5' RACE reads with MiXCR. The sample holds 1.4 million or so distinct CDR3 sequences, roughly two fifths seen once. The source material was blood. Every receptor here comes from a woman aged 18-29 years in good health. Each CDR3 is given with its conserved first and last residue. D genes are given only for firm matches. Clone size is shown for a subset of rows, as once, few, many or a class of expanded clone.

V: TRBV6-5; size: -; J: TRBJ2-3; D: -; DNA: TGTGCCAGCAGTTACGGGGGGCCCTTCACAGATACGCAGTATTTT; CDR3: CASSYGGPFTDTQYF
V: TRBV4-3; size: -; J: TRBJ2-7; D: TRBD2; DNA: TGCGCCAGCAGCCAAGAACGGCGGGGGGCCTACGAGCAGTACTTC; CDR3: CASSQERRGAYEQYF
V: TRBV30; size: -; J: TRBJ2-4; D: -; DNA: TGTGCCTGGACCCGCGGTCTAGCCAAAAACATTCAGTACTTC; CDR3: CAWTRGLAKNIQYF
V: TRBV25-1; size: once; J: TRBJ1-6; D: TRBD1; DNA: TGTGCCAGCAGTTCGGGACAGGGGGTCTATTCACCCCTCCACTTT; CDR3: CASSSGQGVYSPLHF
V: TRBV4-1; size: -; J: TRBJ2-1; D: -; DNA: TGCACCAGCAGCCAAGATCCCCTGACAGGCAACTCCTACAATGAGCAGTTCTTC; CDR3: CTSSQDPLTGNSYNEQFF
V: TRBV10-3; size: -; J: TRBJ1-1; D: -; DNA: TGTGCCATCAGTGATGTACGGAACACTGAGGCTTTCTTT; CDR3: CAISDVRNTEAFF
V: TRBV2; size: few; J: TRBJ2-7; D: TRBD2; DNA: TGTGCCAGCACAATGGGAGGGGCCCTATCCTACGAGCAGTACTTC; CDR3: CASTMGGALSYEQYF
V: TRBV5-1; size: -; J: TRBJ2-1; D: -; DNA: TGCGCCAGCAGCCTAAACCCGCAGGGTCTAACCTACAATGAGCAGTTCTTC; CDR3: CASSLNPQGLTYNEQFF
V: TRBV7-2; size: -; J: TRBJ2-5; D: -; DNA: TGTGCCAGCAGCTTGGCTAATGAGCCTCAAGAGACCCAGTACTTC; CDR3: CASSLANEPQETQYF
V: TRBV6-2/TRBV6-3; size: many; J: TRBJ2-3; D: TRBD2; DNA: TGTGCCAGCAAAGGACTAGCGAGCACAGATACGCAGTATTTT; CDR3: CASKGLASTDTQYF
V: TRBV7-3; size: few; J: TRBJ2-1; D: -; DNA: TGTGCCAGCAGCATGAGAGGTTCCCACAATGAGCAGTTCTTC; CDR3: CASSMRGSHNEQFF
V: TRBV7-2; size: few; J: TRBJ2-1; D: -; DNA: TGTGCCAGCAGCTTATTAGGGCTCTTCTTGACTCACAATGAGCAGTTCTTC; CDR3: CASSLLGLFLTHNEQFF
V: TRBV28; size: -; J: TRBJ2-2; D: -; DNA: TGTGCCACTCTAGACAGGTTGAACACCGGGGAGCTGTTTTTT; CDR3: CATLDRLNTGELFF
V: TRBV12-3/TRBV12-4; size: -; J: TRBJ2-4; D: TRBD1; DNA: TGTGCCAGCACTCTGGGGGGGACAGGGGGCAACATTCAGTACTTC; CDR3: CASTLGGTGGNIQYF
V: TRBV11-2; size: few; J: TRBJ1-1; D: -; DNA: TGTGCCAGCAGCCCACTGATGGGGCCTGATCACGAAGCTTTCTTT; CDR3: CASSPLMGPDHEAFF
V: TRBV4-1; size: once; J: TRBJ1-2; D: -; DNA: TGCGCCAGCAGCCAAGATGTAGGGGCGGTACAGGGCTATGGCTACACCTTC; CDR3: CASSQDVGAVQGYGYTF
V: TRBV7-9; size: -; J: TRBJ1-1; D: -; DNA: TGTGCCAGCAGCTTCCGGGAGACAAAGAACACTGAAGCTTTCTTT; CDR3: CASSFRETKNTEAFF
V: TRBV11-2; size: -; J: TRBJ2-1; D: -; DNA: TGTGCCAGCAGCTTGGAACTAGTTGGGCAGTTCTTC; CDR3: CASSLELVGQFF
V: TRBV20-1; size: -; J: TRBJ2-7; D: TRBD2; DNA: TGCAGTTTAACGAGGGCGCGGGGGTACGAGCAGTACTTC; CDR3: CSLTRARGYEQYF
V: TRBV5-1; size: -; J: TRBJ2-7; D: -; DNA: TGCGCCAGCAGCCCGACAGTTGCCCGAGGGGAGCAGTACTTC; CDR3: CASSPTVARGEQYF
V: TRBV27; size: once; J: TRBJ2-1; D: -; DNA: TGTGCCAGCAGGCCCCAAGTCTCCTACGAGCAGTTCTTC; CDR3: CASRPQVSYEQFF
V: TRBV10-3; size: few; J: TRBJ2-3; D: TRBD2; DNA: TGTGCCATCAGTGAGCCGGGACTAGCGGGAGAAGATACGCAGTATTTT; CDR3: CAISEPGLAGEDTQYF
V: TRBV20-1; size: once; J: TRBJ2-7; D: -; DNA: TGCAGTGCTACCATCAAAGGGGAACCTAAAGGCTACGAGCAGTACTTC; CDR3: CSATIKGEPKGYEQYF
V: TRBV7-9; size: few; J: TRBJ2-6; D: -; DNA: TGTGCCAGCACAAAACCTGGGGCCAACGTCCTGACTTTC; CDR3: CASTKPGANVLTF
V: TRBV12-3/TRBV12-4; size: few; J: TRBJ2-5; D: TRBD2; DNA: TGTGCCAGCAGTTTTTTGGGGACTAGCGGGCGGAATGAGCAGTACTTC; CDR3: CASSFLGTSGRNEQYF
V: TRBV12-3/TRBV12-4; size: -; J: TRBJ2-1; D: TRBD2; DNA: TGTGCCAGCAGTCTAAGACTAGCGGGGGTTTTGGGCAATGAGCAGTTCTTC; CDR3: CASSLRLAGVLGNEQFF
V: TRBV12-3/TRBV12-4; size: -; J: TRBJ2-3; D: TRBD2; DNA: TGTGCCAGCAGGAGAGCGGGAGGGTACACAGATACGCAGTATTTT; CDR3: CASRRAGGYTDTQYF
V: TRBV5-1; size: -; J: TRBJ2-7; D: -; DNA: TGCGCCAGCAGCTTAGGACTATACCCAACCTACGAGCAGTACTTC; CDR3: CASSLGLYPTYEQYF
V: TRBV20-1; size: -; J: TRBJ2-7; D: -; DNA: TGCCGGATCATTCGGGACAACTCCTACGAGCAGTACTTC; CDR3: CRIIRDNSYEQYF
V: TRBV4-3; size: -; J: TRBJ2-1; D: -; DNA: TGCGCCAGCAGCCAAGGGGGGCAAGAGACCCAGTTCTTC; CDR3: CASSQGGQETQFF
V: TRBV6-6; size: -; J: TRBJ2-5; D: -; DNA: TGTGCCACGTCAGGGCTACAAGAGACCCAGTACTTC; CDR3: CATSGLQETQYF
V: TRBV4-3; size: -; J: TRBJ1-2; D: -; DNA: TGCGCCAGCAGCCAAGATAGAATACCACTTTCCTATGGCTACACCTTC; CDR3: CASSQDRIPLSYGYTF
V: TRBV29-1; size: -; J: TRBJ1-3; D: -; DNA: TGCAGCGTTGAAGGGCGTCGTGGAAACACCATATATTTT; CDR3: CSVEGRRGNTIYF
V: TRBV24-1; size: -; J: TRBJ1-2; D: -; DNA: TGTGCCACCAGTGACCGGGGATCCAACTATGGCTACACCTTC; CDR3: CATSDRGSNYGYTF
V: TRBV6-7; size: -; J: TRBJ2-1; D: TRBD2; DNA: TGTGGGGAGACGGGACTAGCGGTACCCTACAATGAGCAGTTCTTC; CDR3: CGETGLAVPYNEQFF
V: TRBV6-2/TRBV6-3; size: few; J: TRBJ2-5; D: TRBD1; DNA: TGTGCCAGCAGTTACCCTACCTTGGGACAGCTACAAGAGACCCAGTACTTC; CDR3: CASSYPTLGQLQETQYF
V: TRBV7-9; size: -; J: TRBJ1-2; D: -; DNA: TGTGCCAGCACCCACCCGACATCTAACTATGGCTACACCTTC; CDR3: CASTHPTSNYGYTF
V: TRBV12-3/TRBV12-4; size: -; J: TRBJ2-2; D: -; DNA: TGTGCCAGCAGGCGGGCAGGAGACACCGGGGAGCTGTTTTTT; CDR3: CASRRAGDTGELFF
V: TRBV10-3; size: -; J: TRBJ1-2; D: TRBD1; DNA: TGTGCCAGTTTGGGGTTAAATCGCCCGGGACAGGGTCCTGCCGGCACTAACTATGGCTACACCTTC; CDR3: CASLGLNRPGQGPAGTNYGYTF
V: TRBV11-2; size: -; J: TRBJ2-7; D: TRBD2; DNA: TGTGCCAGCAGTCGGAGCCACTTTAGCGGGAGCTCCTACGAGCGGTACTTC; CDR3: CASSRSHFSGSSYERYF
V: TRBV10-3; size: few; J: TRBJ1-2; D: -; DNA: TGTGCCATCAGTGTAGGGGACGACTCGACTTATAACTATGGCTACACCTTC; CDR3: CAISVGDDSTYNYGYTF
V: TRBV7-2; size: -; J: TRBJ2-7; D: TRBD2; DNA: TGTGCCAGCAGCTTCTCTAGCGGGAGCTCCTACGAGCAGTACTTC; CDR3: CASSFSSGSSYEQYF
V: TRBV5-1; size: few; J: TRBJ2-5; D: -; DNA: TGCGCCAGCAGCGGTCAAGGTGGCTTCCAAGAGACCCAGTACTTC; CDR3: CASSGQGGFQETQYF
V: TRBV14; size: few; J: TRBJ2-1; D: -; DNA: TGTGCCAGCAGCCTACACAGGGCACCATACAATGAGCAGTTCTTC; CDR3: CASSLHRAPYNEQFF
V: TRBV4-1; size: -; J: TRBJ1-1; D: -; DNA: TGCGCCAGCAGCCAAGTGACATGGGTGAACACTGAAGCTTTCTTT; CDR3: CASSQVTWVNTEAFF
V: TRBV7-4; size: once; J: TRBJ1-2; D: -; DNA: TGTGCCAGCAGCTTAGGGTCAGGGCCTCGTGGGGGCTACACCTTC; CDR3: CASSLGSGPRGGYTF